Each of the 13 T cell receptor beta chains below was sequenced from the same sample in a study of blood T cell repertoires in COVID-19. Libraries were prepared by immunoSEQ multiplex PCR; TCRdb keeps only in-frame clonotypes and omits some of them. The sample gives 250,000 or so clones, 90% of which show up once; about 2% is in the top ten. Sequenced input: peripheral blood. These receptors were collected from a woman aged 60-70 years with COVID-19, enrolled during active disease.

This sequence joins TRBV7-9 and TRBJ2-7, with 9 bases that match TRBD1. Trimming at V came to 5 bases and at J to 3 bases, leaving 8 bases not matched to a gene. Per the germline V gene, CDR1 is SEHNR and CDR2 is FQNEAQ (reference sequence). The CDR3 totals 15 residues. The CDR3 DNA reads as TGTGCCAGCAGCCAGGGACAGGGTGTTCGCTACGAGCAGTACTTC. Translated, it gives CASSQGQGVRYEQYF.

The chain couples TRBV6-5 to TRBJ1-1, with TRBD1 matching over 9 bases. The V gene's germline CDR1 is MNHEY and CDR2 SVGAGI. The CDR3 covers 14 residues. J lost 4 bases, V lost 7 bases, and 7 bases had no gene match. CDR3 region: CASTKGTGFTEAFF. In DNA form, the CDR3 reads TGTGCCAGCACCAAGGGGACAGGGTTCACTGAAGCTTTCTTT.

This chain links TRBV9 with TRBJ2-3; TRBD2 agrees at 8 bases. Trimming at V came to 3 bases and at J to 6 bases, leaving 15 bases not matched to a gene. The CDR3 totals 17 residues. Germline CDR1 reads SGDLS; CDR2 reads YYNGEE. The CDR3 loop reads CASSEGYAGGRVDTQYF. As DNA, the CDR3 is TGTGCCAGCAGCGAGGGATATGCGGGGGGTAGAGTTGATACGCAGTATTTT.

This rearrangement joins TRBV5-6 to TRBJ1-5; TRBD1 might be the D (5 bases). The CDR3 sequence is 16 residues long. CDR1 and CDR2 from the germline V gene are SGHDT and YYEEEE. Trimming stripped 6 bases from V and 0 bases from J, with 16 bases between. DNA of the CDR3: TGTGCCAGCACCACAAATAGGGGTCGTAGCAATCAGCCCCAGCATTTT. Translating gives CASTTNRGRSNQPQHF.

This chain's CDR3 is CASSDPRQGGQETQYF. Written as DNA, the CDR3 is TGTGCCAGCAGTGACCCAAGACAGGGAGGCCAAGAGACCCAGTACTTC. The genes are TRBV25-1 and TRBJ2-5, with D maybe TRBD1 (7 bases). There are 16 residues in the CDR3. Germline CDR1 reads MGHDK; CDR2 reads SYGVNS. Trimming left V 3 bases short and J 1 base short, with 15 bases between.

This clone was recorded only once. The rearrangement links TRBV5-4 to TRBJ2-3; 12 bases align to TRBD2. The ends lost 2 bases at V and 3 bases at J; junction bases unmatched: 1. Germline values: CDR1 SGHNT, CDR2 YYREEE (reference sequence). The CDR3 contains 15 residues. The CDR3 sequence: CASSFTSGGTDTQYF. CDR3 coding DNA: TGTGCCAGCAGCTTTACTAGCGGGGGGACAGATACGCAGTATTTT.

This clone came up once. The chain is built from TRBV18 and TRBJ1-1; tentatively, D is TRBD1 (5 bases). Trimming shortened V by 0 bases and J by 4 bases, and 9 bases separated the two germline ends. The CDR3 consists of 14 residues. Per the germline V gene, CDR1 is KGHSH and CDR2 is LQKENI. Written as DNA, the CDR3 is TGTGCCAGCTCACCACCGTGGGGGGGCACTGAAGCTTTCTTT. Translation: CASSPPWGGTEAFF.

This CDR3 reads CASSAGQVKSGANVLTF. For the CDR3, the DNA is TGTGCCAGCAGCGCCGGACAGGTGAAGTCTGGGGCCAACGTCCTGACTTTC. The chain links TRBV7-3 to TRBJ2-6; 7 bases line up with TRBD1. The germline V gene encodes CDR1 SGHTA and CDR2 FQGTGA. V gave up 5 bases and J gave up 1 base; unmatched junction bases: 8. This CDR3 is built from 17 residues.

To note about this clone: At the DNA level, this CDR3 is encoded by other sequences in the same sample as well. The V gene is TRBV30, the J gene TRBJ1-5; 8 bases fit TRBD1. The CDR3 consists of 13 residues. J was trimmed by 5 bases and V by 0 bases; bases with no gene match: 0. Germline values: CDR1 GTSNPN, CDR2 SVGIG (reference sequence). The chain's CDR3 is CAWSVQGDQPQHF. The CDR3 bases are TGTGCCTGGAGTGTACAGGGGGATCAGCCCCAGCATTTT.

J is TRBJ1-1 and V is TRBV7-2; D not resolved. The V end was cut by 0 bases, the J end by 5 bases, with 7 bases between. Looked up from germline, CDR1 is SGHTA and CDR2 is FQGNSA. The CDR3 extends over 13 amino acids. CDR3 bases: TGTGCCAGCAGCTTAGCCGGGTTAACTGAAGCTTTCTTT. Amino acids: CASSLAGLTEAFF.

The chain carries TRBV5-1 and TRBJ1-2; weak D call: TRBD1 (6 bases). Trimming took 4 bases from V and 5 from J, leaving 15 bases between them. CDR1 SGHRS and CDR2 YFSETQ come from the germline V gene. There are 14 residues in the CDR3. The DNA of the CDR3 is TGCGCCAGCAGCCAACAGGGCGTTGATTATGGCTACACCTTC. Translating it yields CASSQQGVDYGYTF.

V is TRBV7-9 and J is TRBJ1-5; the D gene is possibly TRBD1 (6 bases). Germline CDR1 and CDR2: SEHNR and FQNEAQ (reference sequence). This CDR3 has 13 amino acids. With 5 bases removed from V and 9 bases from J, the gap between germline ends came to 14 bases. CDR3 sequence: CASSSLGGGPQHF. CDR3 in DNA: TGTGCCAGCAGCAGCCTGGGAGGGGGGCCCCAGCATTTT.

CDR3 region: CASSIETARYGYTF. The CDR3 DNA is TGTGCCAGTAGTATCGAGACAGCCAGGTATGGCTACACCTTC. The rearrangement uses TRBV19 and TRBJ1-2, with D possibly being TRBD1 (5 bases). This CDR3 region has 14 residues. From germline, CDR1 is LNHDA and CDR2 SQIVND (reference sequence). Trimming took 3 bases from V and 5 from J, leaving 13 bases between them.